These T cell receptor beta chains were read from a single sample in a study of regulatory T cells in long-lasting Graves disease. TCRdb redid the calling of the multiplex PCR reads with MiXCR, one entry per CDR3 protein. Among around 400,000 distinct CDR3 sequences listed, approximately 15% were seen once. This same sample was also taken into another study, of T cells in Graves' hyperthyroidism and ophthalmopathy.

The input for sequencing was peripheral blood mononuclear cells (PBMCs), taken at new diagnosis, from a patient treated with antithyroid drugs. The receptors originated from a woman aged 40 to 50 with Graves disease. The CDR3 runs from the conserved cysteine through the conserved F or W. Each record gives: V gene, J gene, D gene, clone size, CDR3 protein, CDR3 DNA. The D gene is left open where the match is weak. Clone size appears in some rows only: once, few, many, or a class for an expanded clone.

V gene: TRBV3-1; J gene: TRBJ2-7; D gene: TRBD2; clone size: many; CDR3 protein: CASSQESSGSHEQYF; CDR3 DNA: TGTGCCAGCAGCCAAGAGTCTAGCGGGAGCCACGAGCAGTACTTC
V gene: TRBV2; J gene: TRBJ2-3; D gene: -; clone size: -; CDR3 protein: CASSEMVTQYF; CDR3 DNA: TGTGCCAGCAGTGAGATGGTTACGCAGTATTTT
V gene: TRBV14; J gene: TRBJ2-7; D gene: -; clone size: -; CDR3 protein: CASSQERARGNGLYEQYF; CDR3 DNA: TGTGCCAGCAGCCAAGAACGAGCGCGGGGTAACGGGCTCTACGAGCAGTACTTC
V gene: TRBV7-6; J gene: TRBJ2-1; D gene: TRBD2; clone size: many; CDR3 protein: CASSFLLGGGPRNEQFF; CDR3 DNA: TGTGCCAGCAGCTTTCTGTTGGGGGGAGGGCCGAGGAATGAGCAGTTCTTC
V gene: TRBV18; J gene: TRBJ1-1; D gene: -; clone size: many; CDR3 protein: CASSPSGPFMNTEAFF; CDR3 DNA: TGTGCCAGCTCACCCTCGGGACCCTTCATGAACACTGAAGCTTTCTTT
V gene: TRBV30; J gene: TRBJ1-3; D gene: -; clone size: -; CDR3 protein: CAWSPADTIYF; CDR3 DNA: TGTGCCTGGAGCCCCGCGGACACCATATATTTT
V gene: TRBV20-1; J gene: TRBJ1-2; D gene: -; clone size: few; CDR3 protein: CSARAIVGYTF; CDR3 DNA: TGCAGTGCTAGGGCCATAGTTGGCTACACCTTC
V gene: TRBV7-2; J gene: TRBJ1-4; D gene: -; clone size: few; CDR3 protein: CASSLAGRGKLFF; CDR3 DNA: TGTGCCAGCAGCTTAGCGGGGAGGGGCAAACTGTTTTTT
V gene: TRBV6-1; J gene: TRBJ1-1; D gene: TRBD1; clone size: few; CDR3 protein: CASNQDRVGTEAFF; CDR3 DNA: TGTGCCAGCAACCAAGACAGGGTAGGCACTGAAGCTTTCTTT
V gene: TRBV19; J gene: TRBJ2-2; D gene: TRBD2; clone size: few; CDR3 protein: CASRISGAGELFF; CDR3 DNA: TGTGCCAGTAGAATTAGCGGGGCCGGGGAGCTGTTTTTT
V gene: TRBV27; J gene: TRBJ2-2; D gene: -; clone size: many; CDR3 protein: CASSSSGELFF; CDR3 DNA: TGTGCCAGCAGTTCCTCCGGGGAGCTGTTTTTT
V gene: TRBV11-3; J gene: TRBJ2-5; D gene: -; clone size: many; CDR3 protein: CASSQKETQYF; CDR3 DNA: TGTGCCAGCAGCCAAAAAGAGACCCAGTACTTC
V gene: TRBV28; J gene: TRBJ1-4; D gene: -; clone size: many; CDR3 protein: CASSGASTNEKLFF; CDR3 DNA: TGTGCCAGCAGTGGGGCCTCAACTAATGAAAAACTGTTTTTT
V gene: TRBV28; J gene: TRBJ2-1; D gene: TRBD2; clone size: many; CDR3 protein: CASSRHSGRDNEQFF; CDR3 DNA: TGTGCCAGCAGTCGCCATAGCGGGAGGGACAATGAGCAGTTCTTC
V gene: TRBV11-3; J gene: TRBJ1-3; D gene: -; clone size: many; CDR3 protein: CASRKTDSGNTIYF; CDR3 DNA: TGTGCCAGCAGAAAGACAGACTCTGGAAACACCATATATTTT
V gene: TRBV19; J gene: TRBJ1-1; D gene: -; clone size: -; CDR3 protein: CASSNKYTEAFF; CDR3 DNA: TGTGCCAGTAGTAATAAGTACACTGAAGCTTTCTTT
V gene: TRBV2; J gene: TRBJ2-5; D gene: -; clone size: many; CDR3 protein: CASSEGGASRETQYF; CDR3 DNA: TGTGCCAGCAGTGAAGGTGGAGCTTCGAGGGAGACCCAGTACTTC
V gene: TRBV27; J gene: TRBJ2-7; D gene: TRBD2; clone size: many; CDR3 protein: CASGEGALYEQYF; CDR3 DNA: TGTGCCAGCGGGGAGGGAGCACTATACGAGCAGTACTTC
V gene: TRBV15; J gene: TRBJ1-2; D gene: -; clone size: many; CDR3 protein: CATSRENRVGYTF; CDR3 DNA: TGTGCCACCAGCAGAGAAAATCGGGTCGGCTACACCTTC
V gene: TRBV12-3/TRBV12-4; J gene: TRBJ2-2; D gene: -; clone size: many; CDR3 protein: CASSLAGFGELFF; CDR3 DNA: TGTGCCAGCAGTTTAGCAGGGTTCGGGGAGCTGTTTTTT
V gene: TRBV6-1; J gene: TRBJ2-7; D gene: TRBD2; clone size: many; CDR3 protein: CASSHLAGGPLEQYF; CDR3 DNA: TGTGCCAGCAGTCATCTAGCGGGAGGGCCCCTCGAGCAGTACTTC
V gene: TRBV9; J gene: TRBJ2-7; D gene: TRBD2; clone size: many; CDR3 protein: CASSGGAGVGYEQYF; CDR3 DNA: TGTGCCAGCAGCGGGGGAGCGGGAGTGGGCTACGAGCAGTACTTC
V gene: TRBV29-1; J gene: TRBJ2-7; D gene: -; clone size: -; CDR3 protein: CSVAAGRYEQYF; CDR3 DNA: TGCAGCGTTGCGGCAGGGAGGTACGAGCAGTACTTC
V gene: TRBV20-1; J gene: TRBJ2-5; D gene: -; clone size: few; CDR3 protein: CSASTPGKQETQYF; CDR3 DNA: TGCAGTGCTAGCACCCCCGGGAAGCAAGAGACCCAGTACTTC
V gene: TRBV7-9; J gene: TRBJ1-3; D gene: -; clone size: few; CDR3 protein: CASSLYSREVGNTIYF; CDR3 DNA: TGTGCCAGCAGCTTATATAGCAGGGAGGTCGGAAACACCATATATTTT
V gene: TRBV18; J gene: TRBJ1-2; D gene: -; clone size: few; CDR3 protein: CASSPPFQDNYGYTF; CDR3 DNA: TGTGCCAGCTCACCACCATTTCAGGACAACTATGGCTACACCTTC
V gene: TRBV7-6; J gene: TRBJ2-3; D gene: -; clone size: few; CDR3 protein: CASSHRDYFTDTQYF; CDR3 DNA: TGTGCCAGCAGTCACAGGGACTATTTCACAGATACGCAGTATTTT
V gene: TRBV10-3; J gene: TRBJ2-1; D gene: -; clone size: many; CDR3 protein: CAISGVWGLHNEQFF; CDR3 DNA: TGTGCCATCAGTGGGGTATGGGGCCTACACAATGAGCAGTTCTTC
V gene: TRBV28; J gene: TRBJ2-2; D gene: -; clone size: many; CDR3 protein: CASSRGLPATGELFF; CDR3 DNA: TGTGCCAGCAGTCGCGGACTACCCGCCACCGGGGAGCTGTTTTTT
V gene: TRBV27; J gene: TRBJ1-1; D gene: TRBD1; clone size: many; CDR3 protein: CASSLGGQGEAFF; CDR3 DNA: TGTGCCAGCAGTTTAGGAGGACAGGGTGAGGCTTTCTTT
V gene: TRBV4-2; J gene: TRBJ2-2; D gene: TRBD2; clone size: few; CDR3 protein: CASSQVSGTREWNGELFF; CDR3 DNA: TGTGCCAGCAGCCAAGTCTCCGGGACTAGAGAGTGGAACGGGGAGCTGTTTTTT
V gene: TRBV7-3; J gene: TRBJ2-7; D gene: -; clone size: many; CDR3 protein: CASSLIRGYEQYF; CDR3 DNA: TGTGCCAGCAGCTTAATCCGGGGTTACGAGCAGTACTTC
V gene: TRBV5-1; J gene: TRBJ2-3; D gene: TRBD1; clone size: -; CDR3 protein: CASSLGPGQGTDTQYF; CDR3 DNA: TGCGCCAGCAGCTTGGGGCCCGGACAGGGTACAGATACGCAGTATTTT
V gene: TRBV20-1; J gene: TRBJ1-2; D gene: -; clone size: few; CDR3 protein: CSASGNNLEGYGYTF; CDR3 DNA: TGCAGTGCTAGCGGTAACAACCTTGAGGGCTATGGCTACACCTTC
V gene: TRBV6-1; J gene: TRBJ2-7; D gene: -; clone size: few; CDR3 protein: CASSPMEAGEQYF; CDR3 DNA: TGTGCCAGCAGCCCCATGGAGGCGGGCGAGCAGTACTTC
V gene: TRBV4-3; J gene: TRBJ2-3; D gene: TRBD2; clone size: few; CDR3 protein: CASSQGGSKTDTQYF; CDR3 DNA: TGCGCCAGCAGCCAAGGCGGGAGTAAGACAGATACGCAGTATTTT
V gene: TRBV28; J gene: TRBJ1-1; D gene: TRBD1; clone size: many; CDR3 protein: CASSLNLGQGAGEAFF; CDR3 DNA: TGTGCCAGCAGTTTAAATCTTGGTCAGGGGGCGGGTGAAGCTTTCTTT
V gene: TRBV12-3/TRBV12-4; J gene: TRBJ1-1; D gene: -; clone size: many; CDR3 protein: CASRPPPGRRNTEAFF; CDR3 DNA: TGTGCCAGCAGGCCTCCTCCGGGACGGAGGAACACTGAAGCTTTCTTT
V gene: TRBV27; J gene: TRBJ2-5; D gene: TRBD2; clone size: many; CDR3 protein: CASSYKWGGETQYF; CDR3 DNA: TGTGCCAGCAGTTACAAATGGGGGGGAGAGACCCAGTACTTC
V gene: TRBV7-9; J gene: TRBJ2-3; D gene: -; clone size: few; CDR3 protein: CASSLGRTGNTDTQYF; CDR3 DNA: TGTGCCAGCAGCTTGGGCAGGACTGGCAACACAGATACGCAGTATTTT
V gene: TRBV6-5; J gene: TRBJ1-1; D gene: -; clone size: -; CDR3 protein: CASSYHSRGPGNSVAFF; CDR3 DNA: TGTGCCAGCAGTTACCACTCGAGGGGCCCGGGGAACTCGGTGGCTTTCTTT
V gene: TRBV29-1; J gene: TRBJ2-7; D gene: TRBD1; clone size: many; CDR3 protein: CSVPGQGYYEQYF; CDR3 DNA: TGCAGCGTGCCGGGACAGGGGTACTACGAGCAGTACTTC
V gene: TRBV7-9; J gene: TRBJ2-7; D gene: TRBD2; clone size: many; CDR3 protein: CASSSSYRELAGEKAYEQYF; CDR3 DNA: TGTGCCAGCAGCTCGAGCTACAGGGAGCTAGCGGGCGAAAAAGCCTACGAGCAGTACTTC
V gene: TRBV7-3; J gene: TRBJ2-1; D gene: TRBD1; clone size: few; CDR3 protein: CASSPTGTAPNEQFF; CDR3 DNA: TGTGCCAGCAGCCCAACGGGGACAGCTCCCAATGAGCAGTTCTTC